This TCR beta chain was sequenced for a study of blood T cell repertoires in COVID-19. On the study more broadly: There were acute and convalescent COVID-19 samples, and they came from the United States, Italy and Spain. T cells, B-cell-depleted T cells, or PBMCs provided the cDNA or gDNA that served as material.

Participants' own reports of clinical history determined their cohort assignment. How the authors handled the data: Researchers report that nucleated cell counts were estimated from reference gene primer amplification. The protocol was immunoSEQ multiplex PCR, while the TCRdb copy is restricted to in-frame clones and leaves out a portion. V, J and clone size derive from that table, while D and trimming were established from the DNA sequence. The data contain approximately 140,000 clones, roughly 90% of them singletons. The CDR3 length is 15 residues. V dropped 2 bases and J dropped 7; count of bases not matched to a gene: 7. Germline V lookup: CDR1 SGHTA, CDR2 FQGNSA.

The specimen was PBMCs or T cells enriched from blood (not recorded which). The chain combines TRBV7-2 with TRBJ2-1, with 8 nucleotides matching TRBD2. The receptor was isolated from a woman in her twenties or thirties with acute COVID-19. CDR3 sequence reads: CASSLWAGGGNEQFF. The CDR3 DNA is TGTGCCAGCAGCTTATGGGCGGGAGGAGGGAATGAGCAGTTCTTC. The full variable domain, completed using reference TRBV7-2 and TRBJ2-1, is GAGVSQSPSNKVTEKGKDVELRCDPISGHTALYWYRQSLGQGLEFLIYFQGNSAPDKSGLPSDRFSAERTGGSVSTLTIQRTQQEDSAVYLCASSLWAGGGNEQFFGPGTRLTVL.